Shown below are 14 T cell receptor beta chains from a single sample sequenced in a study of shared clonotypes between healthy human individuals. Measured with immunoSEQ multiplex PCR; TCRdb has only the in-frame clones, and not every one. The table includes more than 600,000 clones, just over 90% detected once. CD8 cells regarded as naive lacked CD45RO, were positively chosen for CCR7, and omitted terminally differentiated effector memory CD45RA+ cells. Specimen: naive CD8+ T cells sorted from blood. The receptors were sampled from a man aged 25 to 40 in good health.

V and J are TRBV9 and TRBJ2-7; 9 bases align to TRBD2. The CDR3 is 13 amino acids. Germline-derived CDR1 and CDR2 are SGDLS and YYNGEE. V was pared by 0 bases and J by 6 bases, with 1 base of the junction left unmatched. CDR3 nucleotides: TGTGCCAGCAGCGTAGGGACTAGCGCCGAGCAGTACTTC. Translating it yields CASSVGTSAEQYF.

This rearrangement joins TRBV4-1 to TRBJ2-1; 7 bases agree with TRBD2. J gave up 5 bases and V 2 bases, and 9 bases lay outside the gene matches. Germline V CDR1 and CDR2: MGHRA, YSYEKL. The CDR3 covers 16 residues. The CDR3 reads CASSQQGAGRDNEQFF. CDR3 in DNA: TGCGCCAGCAGCCAACAGGGCGCAGGGAGGGACAATGAGCAGTTCTTC.

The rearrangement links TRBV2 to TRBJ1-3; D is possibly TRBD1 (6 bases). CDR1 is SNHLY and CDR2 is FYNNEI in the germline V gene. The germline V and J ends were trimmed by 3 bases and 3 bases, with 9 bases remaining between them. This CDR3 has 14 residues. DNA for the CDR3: TGTGCCAGCAGTGAGGGGGGCGGTGGAAACACCATATATTTT. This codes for CASSEGGGGNTIYF.

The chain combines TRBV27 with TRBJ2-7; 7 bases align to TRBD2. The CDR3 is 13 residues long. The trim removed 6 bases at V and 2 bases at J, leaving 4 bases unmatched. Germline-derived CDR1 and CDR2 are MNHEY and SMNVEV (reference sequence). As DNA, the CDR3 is TGTGCCAGCAGGGCAGCGGGGCCCTACGAGCAGTACTTC. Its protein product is CASRAAGPYEQYF.

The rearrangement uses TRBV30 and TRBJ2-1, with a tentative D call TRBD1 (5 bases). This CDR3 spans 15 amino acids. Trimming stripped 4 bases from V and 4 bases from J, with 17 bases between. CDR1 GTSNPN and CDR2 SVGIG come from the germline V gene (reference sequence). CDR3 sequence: CAWNKGQVLYNEQFF. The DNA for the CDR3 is TGTGCCTGGAACAAGGGGCAGGTACTATACAATGAGCAGTTCTTC.

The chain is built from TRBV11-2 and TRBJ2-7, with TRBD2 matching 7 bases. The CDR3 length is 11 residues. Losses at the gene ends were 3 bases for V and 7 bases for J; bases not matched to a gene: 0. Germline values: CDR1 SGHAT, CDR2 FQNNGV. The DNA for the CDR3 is TGTGCCAGCAGCTTGGGACTAGAGCAGTACTTC. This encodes CASSLGLEQYF.

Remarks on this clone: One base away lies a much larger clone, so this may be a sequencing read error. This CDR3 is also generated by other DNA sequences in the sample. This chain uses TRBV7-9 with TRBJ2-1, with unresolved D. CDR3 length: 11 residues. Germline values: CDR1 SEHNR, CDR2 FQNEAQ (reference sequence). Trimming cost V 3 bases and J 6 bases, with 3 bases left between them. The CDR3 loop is CASSLGNEQFF. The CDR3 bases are TGTGCCAGCAGCTTGGGCAATGAGCAGTTCTTC.

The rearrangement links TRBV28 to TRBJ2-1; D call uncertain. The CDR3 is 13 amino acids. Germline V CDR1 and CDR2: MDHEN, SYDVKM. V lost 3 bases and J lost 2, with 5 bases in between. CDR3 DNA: TGTGCCAGCAGTTTCCAAACCTACAATGAGCAGTTCTTC. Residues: CASSFQTYNEQFF.

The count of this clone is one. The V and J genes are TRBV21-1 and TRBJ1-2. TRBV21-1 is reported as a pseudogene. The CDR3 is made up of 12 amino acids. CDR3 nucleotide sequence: TGTGCCAGCAGCCGGGGGAACTATGGCTACACCTTC. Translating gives CASSRGNYGYTF.

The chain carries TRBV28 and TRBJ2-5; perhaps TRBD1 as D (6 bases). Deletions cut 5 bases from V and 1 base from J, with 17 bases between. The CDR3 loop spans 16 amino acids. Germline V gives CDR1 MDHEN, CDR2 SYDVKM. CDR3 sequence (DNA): TGTGCCAGCAGTGCCTCAACAGGGACCCCCCAAGAGACCCAGTACTTC. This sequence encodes CASSASTGTPQETQYF.

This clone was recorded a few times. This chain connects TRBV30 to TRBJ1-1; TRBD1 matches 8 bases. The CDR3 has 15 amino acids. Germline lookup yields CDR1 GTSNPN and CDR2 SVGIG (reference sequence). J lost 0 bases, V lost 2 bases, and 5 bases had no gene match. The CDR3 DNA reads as TGTGCCTGGAGTACAGACAGGGGCTTGAACACTGAAGCTTTCTTT. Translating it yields CAWSTDRGLNTEAFF. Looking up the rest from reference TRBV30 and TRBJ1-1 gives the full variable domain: SQTIHQWPATLVQPVGSPLSLECTVEGTSNPNLYWYRQAAGRGLQLLFYSVGIGQISSEVPQNLSASRPQDRQFILSSKKLLLSDSGFYLCAWSTDRGLNTEAFFGQGTRLTVV.

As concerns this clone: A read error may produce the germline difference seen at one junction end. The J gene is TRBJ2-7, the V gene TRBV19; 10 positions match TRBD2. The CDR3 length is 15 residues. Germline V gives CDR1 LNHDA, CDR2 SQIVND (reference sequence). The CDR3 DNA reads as TGTGCCAGCAGTACCCTAGCGGGAGCGGCCTACGAGCAGTACTTC. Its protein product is CASSTLAGAAYEQYF.

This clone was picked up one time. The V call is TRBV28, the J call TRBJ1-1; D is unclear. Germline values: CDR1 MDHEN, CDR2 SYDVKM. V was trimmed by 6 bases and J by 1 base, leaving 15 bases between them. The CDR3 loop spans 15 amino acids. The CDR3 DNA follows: TGTGCCAGCAGCCCACTTGACCGAGGGAACACTGAAGCTTTCTTT. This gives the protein CASSPLDRGNTEAFF.

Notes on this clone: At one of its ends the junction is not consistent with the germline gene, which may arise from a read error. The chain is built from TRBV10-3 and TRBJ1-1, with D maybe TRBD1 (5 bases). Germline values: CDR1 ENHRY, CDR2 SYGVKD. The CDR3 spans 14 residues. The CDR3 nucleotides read TGTGCCATCGGTGAGTCGCAGGGGAACACTGAAGCTTTCTTT. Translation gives CAIGESQGNTEAFF.